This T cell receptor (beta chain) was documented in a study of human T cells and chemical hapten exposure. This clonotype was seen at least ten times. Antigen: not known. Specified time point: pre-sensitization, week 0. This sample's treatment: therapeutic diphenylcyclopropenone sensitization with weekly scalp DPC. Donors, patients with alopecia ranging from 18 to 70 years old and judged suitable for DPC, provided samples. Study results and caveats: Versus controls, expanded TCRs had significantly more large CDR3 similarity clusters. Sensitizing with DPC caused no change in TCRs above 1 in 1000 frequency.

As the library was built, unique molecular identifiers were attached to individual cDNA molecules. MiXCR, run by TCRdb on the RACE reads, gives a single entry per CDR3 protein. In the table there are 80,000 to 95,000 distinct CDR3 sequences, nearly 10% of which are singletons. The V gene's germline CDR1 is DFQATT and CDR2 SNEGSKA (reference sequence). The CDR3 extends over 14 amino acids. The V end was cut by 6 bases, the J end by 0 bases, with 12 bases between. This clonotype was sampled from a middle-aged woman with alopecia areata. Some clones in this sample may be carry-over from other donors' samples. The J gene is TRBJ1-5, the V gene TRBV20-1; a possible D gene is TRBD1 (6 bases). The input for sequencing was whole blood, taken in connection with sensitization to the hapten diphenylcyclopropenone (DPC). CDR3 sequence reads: CSATGTLSNQPQHF. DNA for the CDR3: TGCAGTGCAACCGGGACACTTAGCAATCAGCCCCAGCATTTT.